A single sample is the source of the 26 T cell receptor beta chains below, sequenced in a study of T-cell memory formation after mild COVID-19. TCRdb itself ran the 5' RACE reads through MiXCR, one entry per CDR3 protein. The table lists 250,000 to 350,000 distinct CDR3 sequences, 14% of them singletons. Sequenced sample: PBMCs or a T cell subset sorted from them (not recorded which). These receptors were obtained from a man aged 18 to 29 who had mild COVID-19 (a few samples of this study predate the infection). Cell type and time point are not known.

This clonotype was detected a few times. The chain carries TRBV4-1 and TRBJ2-2; D is tentatively TRBD1 or TRBD2 (5 bases each). The CDR3 sequence is 15 residues long. Trimming removed 3 bases from V and 3 bases from J, with 11 bases in between. From germline, CDR1 is MGHRA and CDR2 YSYEKL. The CDR3 spells CASSQTGTYTGELFF. The CDR3 DNA is TGCGCCAGCAGCCAGACCGGGACGTACACCGGGGAGCTGTTTTTT.

This chain uses TRBV5-6 with TRBJ1-1; D gene uncertain. V shed 0 bases and J shed 11 bases, with 14 bases lying between them. The CDR3 loop spans 13 amino acids. From germline, CDR1 is SGHDT and CDR2 YYEEEE. CDR3 region: CASSLEAGVGAFF. The CDR3 coding sequence is TGTGCCAGCAGCTTGGAGGCCGGAGTCGGGGCTTTCTTT.

This clonotype was seen a handful of times. The chain links TRBV7-2 to TRBJ2-1, with 8 nucleotides matching TRBD2. The ends lost 3 bases at V and 4 bases at J; junction bases unmatched: 5. The CDR3 loop spans 15 amino acids. Germline CDR1 SGHTA, CDR2 FQGNSA. CDR3 nucleotides: TGTGCCAGCAGCTTCGCGGGGGGCCGATACAATGAGCAGTTCTTC. It specifies CASSFAGGRYNEQFF.

The rearrangement joins TRBV20-1 to TRBJ2-7; no reliable D call. The V end was cut by 0 bases, the J end by 1 base, with 7 bases between. Per the germline V gene, CDR1 is DFQATT and CDR2 is SNEGSKA (reference sequence). This CDR3 spans 13 amino acids. CDR3 amino acids: CSARDSVSYEQYV. CDR3 in DNA: TGCAGTGCTAGAGATTCAGTTTCCTACGAGCAGTACGTC.

The CDR3 loop is CSVETRGRNTEAFF. CDR3 DNA: TGCAGCGTTGAAACCAGGGGACGAAACACTGAAGCTTTCTTT. The genes are TRBV29-1 and TRBJ1-1; tentative D call: TRBD1 (6 bases). CDR1 SQVTM and CDR2 ANQGSEA come from the germline V gene. The CDR3 has 14 residues. The V end was cut by 2 bases, the J end by 2 bases, with 12 bases between.

This clonotype showed up just a few times. The rearrangement links TRBV20-1 to TRBJ2-5; a weak D match, TRBD2 (6 bases). Trimming took 0 bases from V and 4 from J, leaving 12 bases between them. The CDR3 has 14 amino acids. Germline V gene data show CDR1 as DFQATT and CDR2 as SNEGSKA (reference sequence). This CDR3 reads CSARDPKGGETQYF. As DNA, the CDR3 is TGCAGTGCTAGAGATCCGAAGGGAGGAGAGACCCAGTACTTC.

The chain couples TRBV6-1 to TRBJ1-5, with 12 bases aligning to TRBD1. Germline trimming cut 4 bases from V and 6 bases from J; bases unmatched to any gene: 1. The CDR3 runs to 14 residues. Germline V gene data show CDR1 as MNHNS and CDR2 as SASEGT. This CDR3 is CASSGDRGLQPQHF. The DNA of the CDR3 is TGTGCCAGCAGTGGGGACAGGGGGCTTCAGCCCCAGCATTTT.

This clonotype has only a few counts. The rearrangement joins TRBV9 to TRBJ2-5, with 7 positions matching TRBD2. Germline CDR1 and CDR2: SGDLS and YYNGEE. J gave up 4 bases and V 6 bases, and 9 bases lay outside the gene matches. CDR3 length: 14 amino acids. CDR3: CASTAGEGLETQYF. DNA of the CDR3: TGTGCCAGCACTGCCGGGGAGGGCTTAGAGACCCAGTACTTC. The variable domain in full, completed from reference TRBV9 and TRBJ2-5, reads DSGVTQTPKHLITATGQRVTLRCSPRSGDLSVYWYQQSLDQGLQFLIQYYNGEERAKGNILERFSAQQFPDLHSELNLSSLELGDSALYFCASTAGEGLETQYFGPGTRLLVL.

The chain recombines TRBV5-4 with TRBJ2-7; D remains ambiguous. Germline values: CDR1 SGHNT, CDR2 YYREEE (reference sequence). The CDR3 contains 13 residues. V was clipped by 4 bases and J by 7 bases, with 15 bases between them. This CDR3 reads CASSNPPAREQYF. The CDR3 DNA is TGTGCCAGCAGCAACCCACCTGCTCGAGAGCAGTACTTC.

This clonotype was seen repeatedly, ten times or more. The rearrangement uses TRBV12-3 or TRBV12-4 and TRBJ2-2; tentative D call: TRBD2 (6 bases). This CDR3 is 14 amino acids long. Trimming took 7 bases from V and 6 from J, leaving 15 bases between them. The CDR3 DNA sequence: TGTGCCAGCACCCCGAGCAGGAGGGCCGGGGAGCTGTTTTTT. Translation gives CASTPSRRAGELFF.

The chain carries TRBV7-9 and TRBJ2-3, with D unclear. Deletions cut 0 bases from V and 7 bases from J, with 2 bases between. CDR3 size: 11 residues. Germline-derived CDR1 and CDR2 are SEHNR and FQNEAQ (reference sequence). The CDR3 region has the DNA TGTGCCAGCAGCTTAGCATATACGCAGTATTTT. Translation gives CASSLAYTQYF.

The chain couples TRBV10-3 to TRBJ2-2, with D maybe TRBD1 (5 bases). Germline CDR1 and CDR2: ENHRY and SYGVKD. V was trimmed by 4 bases and J by 0 bases, leaving 12 bases between them. The CDR3 covers 16 residues. This chain's CDR3 is CAISVLGPTNTGELFF. The DNA of the CDR3 is TGTGCCATCAGTGTCCTGGGGCCTACGAACACCGGGGAGCTGTTTTTT.

The V gene is TRBV10-3, the J gene TRBJ2-5; 11 bases agree with TRBD1. The V gene end was trimmed by 4 bases and the J gene end by 3 bases; junction bases not matched to a gene: 1. CDR1 ENHRY and CDR2 SYGVKD come from the germline V gene. This CDR3 is built from 14 residues. The CDR3 DNA reads TGTGCCATCAGTGGGACAGGGGGCGAAGAGACCCAGTACTTC. Its protein product is CAISGTGGEETQYF.

The genes are TRBV27 and TRBJ2-5; D may match TRBD1 or TRBD2 (6 bases each). The CDR3 spans 16 residues. Trimming left V 1 base short and J 1 base short, with 13 bases between. Germline values: CDR1 MNHEY, CDR2 SMNVEV (reference sequence). The CDR3 DNA sequence: TGTGCCAGCAGTTTATTGGGTGGGGGGCTCCAAGAGACCCAGTACTTC. Its protein product is CASSLLGGGLQETQYF.

The V call is TRBV25-1, the J call TRBJ2-7; D may be TRBD1 (6 bases). Germline loops: CDR1 MGHDK, CDR2 SYGVNS. CDR3 length: 14 residues. Trimming cost V 3 bases and J 4 bases, with 13 bases left between them. CDR3 region: CASSDFGRGYEQYF. The CDR3 DNA reads as TGTGCCAGCAGTGACTTTGGCAGGGGATACGAGCAGTACTTC.

This clonotype showed up just a few times. This chain joins TRBV20-1 and TRBJ2-3; no clear D. This CDR3 region has 13 residues. V was clipped by 6 bases and J by 2 bases, with 12 bases between them. Germline assignment: CDR1 DFQATT and CDR2 SNEGSKA (reference sequence). The CDR3 is CSASSLDTDTQYF. CDR3 nucleotides: TGCAGTGCATCGTCCCTAGACACAGATACGCAGTATTTT.

The V call is TRBV15, the J call TRBJ1-4; TRBD1 matches at 9 bases. The CDR3 loop spans 16 amino acids. The V and J ends lost 3 bases and 5 bases, in that order; junction bases with no gene match: 7. Germline CDR1 and CDR2: LNHNV and YYDKDF (reference sequence). The CDR3 nucleotides are TGTGCCACCAGCAGGGGAATAGGACAGGGGAATGAAAAACTGTTTTTT. This encodes CATSRGIGQGNEKLFF.

This clonotype was counted only a few times. V and J are TRBV5-1 and TRBJ1-6; tentatively, D is TRBD1 (5 bases). The CDR3 length is 15 residues. CDR1 and CDR2 (germline): SGHRS, YFSETQ. Trimming pared 4 bases from V and 10 bases from J, leaving 18 bases between. In DNA form, the CDR3 reads TGCGCCAGCAGCGTGGGACCGACAGAGAAATCACCCCTCCACTTT. Its protein is CASSVGPTEKSPLHF. Full variable domain (remainder filled in from reference TRBV5-1 and TRBJ1-6): KAGVTQTPRYLIKTRGQQVTLSCSPISGHRSVSWYQQTPGQGLQFLFEYFSETQRNKGNFPGRFSGRQFSNSRSEMNVSTLELGDSALYLCASSVGPTEKSPLHFGNGTRLTVT.

CDR3 nucleotide sequence: TGTGCCAGCAGCTTAGATATAGGCAGGGTTTCTGAAGCTTTCTTT. This encodes CASSLDIGRVSEAFF. The V and J genes are TRBV7-9 and TRBJ1-1, with D possibly being TRBD1 (5 bases). The CDR3 runs to 15 residues. The germline V and J ends were trimmed by 1 base and 6 bases, with 15 bases remaining between them. CDR1 is SEHNR, CDR2 FQNEAQ, per germline (reference sequence).

The chain is built from TRBV6-5 and TRBJ1-2; no clear D. The germline CDR1 and CDR2 sequences are MNHEY and SVGAGI. The length of the CDR3 is 13 residues. V lost 0 bases, J lost 5 bases, and 7 bases lay in between. CDR3 nucleotides: TGTGCCAGCAGTTACTCGGCAGGTTATGGCTACACCTTC. Its protein product is CASSYSAGYGYTF.

The sample holds a few counts of this clonotype. J is TRBJ2-3 and V is TRBV4-1; possibly TRBD1 for D (5 bases). Deletions cut 1 base from V and 0 bases from J, with 14 bases between. CDR1 and CDR2 (germline): MGHRA, YSYEKL. This CDR3 has 17 amino acids. CDR3 region: CASSQAPGRTSTDTQYF. CDR3 sequence (DNA): TGCGCCAGCAGCCAAGCTCCAGGGCGTACTAGCACAGATACGCAGTATTTT.

This chain connects TRBV4-1 to TRBJ2-7; D may be TRBD2 (6 bases). V was cut by 4 bases and J by 5 bases, with 21 bases left in between. The CDR3 is made up of 16 amino acids. Germline CDR1 is MGHRA and CDR2 is YSYEKL. CDR3 sequence: CASSLEAGPYFDEQYV. The CDR3 DNA is TGCGCCAGCAGCCTAGAGGCGGGACCCTATTTCGACGAGCAGTACGTC.

The chain recombines TRBV4-2 with TRBJ2-5; D may match TRBD1 or TRBD2 (6 bases each). CDR3 size: 15 residues. In germline, CDR1 is LGHNA, CDR2 YNFKEQ. Trimming removed 8 bases from V and 5 bases from J, with 21 bases in between. CDR3 residues: CASRSRGGLGETQYF. CDR3 DNA sequence: TGTGCCAGCCGCTCTAGAGGGGGGCTGGGGGAGACCCAGTACTTC.

The table lists this clonotype with many counts. The chain is built from TRBV7-3 and TRBJ2-2; 7 bases agree with TRBD2. The trim removed 5 bases at V and 2 bases at J, leaving 11 bases unmatched. The CDR3 is 17 amino acids. Per germline, CDR1 SGHTA and CDR2 FQGTGA. The DNA of the CDR3 is TGTGCCAGCAGCGACGGACGAGGGACTACCAACACCGGGGAGCTGTTTTTT. Translation: CASSDGRGTTNTGELFF. Variable domain in full (rest from reference TRBV7-3 and TRBJ2-2): GAGVSQTPSNKVTEKGKYVELRCDPISGHTALYWYRQSLGQGPEFLIYFQGTGAADDSGLPNDRFFAVRPEGSVSTLKIQRTERGDSAVYLCASSDGRGTTNTGELFFGEGSRLTVL.

V gene TRBV7-2 combines with J gene TRBJ2-1; D tentatively reads TRBD1 or TRBD2 (7 bases each). Germline V CDR1 and CDR2: SGHTA, FQGNSA. Trimming left V 8 bases short and J 6 bases short, with 14 bases between. The CDR3 has 13 residues. The CDR3 loop reads CASLQGGGNEQFF. The CDR3 nucleotides are TGTGCCAGCCTCCAGGGGGGGGGCAATGAGCAGTTCTTC.

The rearrangement links TRBV9 to TRBJ1-5; 7 nucleotides agree with TRBD1. The CDR3 covers 15 residues. Germline V gene sequence: CDR1 SGDLS, CDR2 YYNGEE. V was pared by 4 bases and J by 7 bases, with 11 bases of the junction left unmatched. The CDR3 here is CASSPGGGIGQPQHF. The DNA for the CDR3 is TGTGCCAGCAGCCCAGGGGGGGGCATCGGGCAGCCCCAGCATTTT. Complete variable domain (other parts from reference TRBV9 and TRBJ1-5): DSGVTQTPKHLITATGQRVTLRCSPRSGDLSVYWYQQSLDQGLQFLIQYYNGEERAKGNILERFSAQQFPDLHSELNLSSLELGDSALYFCASSPGGGIGQPQHFGDGTRLSIL.